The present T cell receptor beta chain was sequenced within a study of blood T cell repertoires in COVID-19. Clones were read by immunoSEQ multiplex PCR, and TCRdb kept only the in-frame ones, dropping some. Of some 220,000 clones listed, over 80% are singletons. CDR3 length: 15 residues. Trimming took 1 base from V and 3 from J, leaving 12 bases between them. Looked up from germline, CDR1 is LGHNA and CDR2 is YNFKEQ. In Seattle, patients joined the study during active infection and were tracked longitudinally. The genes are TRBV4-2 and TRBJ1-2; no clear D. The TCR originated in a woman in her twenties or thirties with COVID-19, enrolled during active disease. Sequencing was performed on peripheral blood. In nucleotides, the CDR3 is TGTGCCAGCAGCCAAGGATTCGGGGTGGACTATGGCTACACCTTC. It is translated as CASSQGFGVDYGYTF.